This record concerns one TCR beta chain sequence. Its antigen has not been determined. Base quality data are lacking; no much larger clone is found one base away. This sample is part of a study of blood T cell repertoires in COVID-19 (dated by TCRdb to about 2020). About the full investigation: The collaborator samples originated in the United States, Italy and Spain and spanned the acute and convalescent phases of COVID-19. The prospective study material was composed of cDNA or gDNA derived from T cells, B-cell-depleted T cells, or PBMCs. The dataset comprised deeply sampled blood TCRbeta repertoires from subjects exposed to, actively infected with, or recovered from COVID-19. A freely available public database, intended as a resource for researchers studying the immune response to SARS-CoV-2, is where the repertoires were released. Samples were obtained from the ongoing ImmuneRACE study (first 160 participants) and from 950 to 1,500 subjects provided by 6 global collaborators. Nearly every sample came with metadata listing a de-identified subject ID, COVID-19 status, age in years and sex. Where HLA class I and class II types were available, the types were taken from metadata supplied by the sample provider, not from assay-based typing. What the work shows at the level of the full study, not this receptor alone: The amount of clinical and demographic metadata varied by source and participant and was provided uncurated.

Enrolling through a virtual design, the prospective study's participants ranged in age from roughly 18 to 100 years and lived across approximately 25 United States geographic areas. To assign participants to cohorts, the prospective study relied on clinical history that participants themselves reported in a screening survey and a study questionnaire. Exposed participants had been in contact, within 2 weeks of entering the study, with a person who had a PCR-confirmed or clinician-diagnosed case of COVID-19. In the prospective study, mobile phlebotomists collected whole blood, serum and a nasopharyngeal or oropharyngeal swab from each participant. Participants in the prospective study had the option to provide additional blood draws and questionnaires over a roughly two-month period. Before DNA extraction, prospective study blood samples were shipped either frozen or at room temperature. The immunoSEQ Assay, a bias-controlled multiplex PCR, was used to amplify TCRbeta CDR3 regions from genomic DNA. The paper's data handling went like this. Within the assay, amplification of reference gene primers was used to estimate how many nucleated cells each sample contained. Sequence reads were collapsed and filtered to measure the absolute abundance of every unique TCRbeta CDR3 rearrangement. For each sample, productive Simpson clonality was calculated by taking the square root of Simpson's diversity index across productive rearrangements. TCRdb provides this immuneACCESS table in a form limited to in-frame rearrangements. Some clones are lacking; in checked studies, under half of them reflect an unresolved V gene, and why the rest are absent is not known. V, J and clone size are taken as reported in that table, and D and trimming were inferred from the DNA itself. Across this sample there are 200,000 to 250,000 clones, with approximately 83% seen only once. Roughly 5% of the sample is held by the ten biggest clonotypes.

From the cysteine through the phenylalanine, the CDR3 covers 15 amino acids. Only the CDR3 part of the read is kept: 45 bases, read in frame from the first base. Germline trimming amounts to 3 bases on V and 4 bases on J, with 4 as the count of junction bases outside the gene matches. CDR1 LNHDA and CDR2 SQIVND are derived from the germline V gene (reference sequence). Material: PBMCs or T cells enriched from blood (not recorded which). This chain joins TRBV19 to TRBJ2-1, with 9 junctional bases fitting TRBD1. This sequence originates from a woman between 45 and 65 years old who had been exposed to COVID-19. The CDR3: CASSIGQGRYNEQFF. The nucleotides read TGTGCCAGTAGTATCGGACAGGGGCGATACAATGAGCAGTTCTTC.